This TCR beta chain was captured in a study of spatial heterogeneity in lung cancer. V was pared by 0 bases and J by 4 bases, with 8 bases between. There are 14 residues in the CDR3. The germline V gene has CDR1 MNHEY and CDR2 SVGAGI. Each CDR3 protein is one row after TCRdb ran MiXCR on the 5' RACE reads. The sample has some 10,000 distinct CDR3 sequences, 10% to 15% seen once. As regards this clonotype: Its matching antigen is unknown.

Regarding the study as a whole: The number of expanded tumor alpha and beta chains correlated with mutation number.

The time point here: sample taken at primary tumor resection. The sample was lung tumor tissue, taken at surgery. The genes are TRBV6-5 and TRBJ2-3; no firm D call. This sequence originates from a male donor with early-stage non-small cell lung cancer. CDR3 in amino acids: CASSYSMMADTQYF. The CDR3 DNA reads TGTGCCAGCAGTTACTCGATGATGGCAGATACGCAGTATTTT.